One and the same sample provided the 11 T cell receptor beta chains below, sequenced in a study of T cell responses to AZD1222 COVID-19 vaccine. TCRdb's table, derived via immunoSEQ multiplex PCR, lists solely in-frame clones and lacks some. The sample yields 100,000 to 140,000 clones, around 90% seen once. The source material was peripheral blood, sampled on day 0 of AZD1222 vaccination. The receptors originated from an adult in good health.

This clone has just one count. The rearrangement links TRBV2 to TRBJ1-5; a weak D match, TRBD1 (5 bases). Between the trimmed V and J ends, which lost 1 base and 4 bases, there was a span of 14 bases. CDR3 length: 16 amino acids. CDR1 SNHLY and CDR2 FYNNEI come from the germline V gene. CDR3 bases: TGTGCCAGCAGTGAAGGATGGGACCCGAGGAATCAGCCCCAGCATTTT. Translating gives CASSEGWDPRNQPQHF.

This clone was seen just once. The rearrangement joins TRBV6-2 or TRBV6-3 to TRBJ1-1, with D possibly TRBD1 on 5 matching bases. CDR1 is MNHEY, CDR2 SVGEGT, per germline. The V end was cut by 2 bases, the J end by 8 bases, with 12 bases between. The CDR3 length is 13 residues. This CDR3 is CASSYTSGTEAFF. CDR3 DNA sequence: TGTGCCAGCAGTTACACGTCGGGGACGGAAGCTTTCTTT.

This sequence joins TRBV6-4 and TRBJ1-2; no clear D. Germline CDR1 MRHNA, CDR2 SNTAGT. Trimming pared 6 bases from V and 2 bases from J, leaving 19 bases between. The CDR3 length is 16 residues. CDR3 protein: CASRDLLDPQNYGYTF. DNA for the CDR3: TGTGCCAGCAGGGATCTTCTTGATCCCCAGAACTATGGCTACACCTTC.

This chain joins TRBV18 and TRBJ1-6; 9 nucleotides agree with TRBD1. Per germline, CDR1 KGHSH and CDR2 LQKENI. V shed 5 bases and J 5 bases; nucleotides not matched to a gene: 4. The CDR3 consists of 15 residues. Here the CDR3 DNA reads TGTGCCAGCTCATCCGACAGGGGGGATAATTCACCCCTCCACTTT. It codes for CASSSDRGDNSPLHF.

The CDR3 region has the DNA TGTGCCAGCTCCCCGCTGGAGGAGAATTCACCCCTCCACTTT. Translation gives CASSPLEENSPLHF. The chain carries TRBV18 and TRBJ1-6; no firm D call. Germline V gene lookup returns CDR1 KGHSH and CDR2 LQKENI. The V end was cut by 6 bases, the J end by 7 bases, with 13 bases between. CDR3 length equals 14 residues.

This clone has a single count. This sequence joins TRBV15 and TRBJ2-7, with 12 positions matching TRBD1. Germline V gene lookup returns CDR1 LNHNV and CDR2 YYDKDF (reference sequence). The CDR3 has 15 amino acids. V lost 0 bases, J lost 5 bases, and 2 bases stayed unmatched. The CDR3 bases are TGTGCCACCAGCAGAGAGGGGACAGGGGGCGACGAGCAGTACTTC. Encoded protein: CATSREGTGGDEQYF.

The genes are TRBV6-5 and TRBJ2-1; D is undetermined. CDR1 is MNHEY and CDR2 is SVGAGI in the germline V gene. The V end was cut by 2 bases, the J end by 7 bases, with 12 bases between. CDR3 size: 14 residues. CDR3 loop: CASSYHSLGNEQFF. The DNA for the CDR3 is TGTGCCAGCAGTTACCACAGCTTGGGAAATGAGCAGTTCTTC.

This clone has a count of ten or more. Other DNA sequences within the sample encode an identical CDR3. The chain employs TRBV15 and TRBJ2-7, with a tentative D call TRBD1 (6 bases). This CDR3 is built from 12 residues. The germline V gene encodes CDR1 LNHNV and CDR2 YYDKDF (reference sequence). Trimming pared 5 bases from V and 1 base from J, leaving 6 bases between. CDR3 amino acids: CATSGQSYEQYF. DNA of the CDR3: TGTGCCACCAGCGGACAGTCCTACGAGCAGTACTTC. The full variable domain, its missing parts supplied by reference TRBV15 and TRBJ2-7, is DAMVIQNPRYQVTQFGKPVTLSCSQTLNHNVMYWYQQKSSQAPKLLFHYYDKDFNNEADTPDNFQSRRPNTSFCFLDIRSPGLGDTAMYLCATSGQSYEQYFGPGTRLTVT.

This clone has only one observation. The rearrangement uses TRBV13 and TRBJ1-6, with unresolved D. V lost 1 base and J 6 bases, leaving 16 bases between the germline ends. Germline V gene sequence: CDR1 PRHDT, CDR2 FYEKMQ (reference sequence). CDR3 length: 17 residues. CDR3 sequence: CASSLVVFSTRNSPLHF. The CDR3 region has the DNA TGTGCCAGCAGCTTAGTGGTTTTTTCTACCCGTAATTCACCCCTCCACTTT.

J is TRBJ1-4 and V is TRBV5-4, with 8 bases aligning to TRBD1. Germline loops: CDR1 SGHNT, CDR2 YYREEE (reference sequence). The CDR3 length is 15 residues. The V gene end was trimmed by 4 bases and the J gene end by 4 bases; junction bases not matched to a gene: 6. CDR3 protein: CASSPRTGGNEKLFF. CDR3 coding DNA: TGTGCCAGCAGCCCGCGTACAGGGGGTAATGAAAAACTGTTTTTT.

The chain has TRBV2 and TRBJ1-1; D gene uncertain. Trimming removed 7 bases at V and 2 bases at J, with 11 bases between. CDR3 length: 13 amino acids. Germline CDR1 SNHLY, CDR2 FYNNEI. CDR3 loop: CASTPIPNTEAFF. The CDR3 DNA is TGTGCCAGCACCCCCATCCCAAACACTGAAGCTTTCTTT.